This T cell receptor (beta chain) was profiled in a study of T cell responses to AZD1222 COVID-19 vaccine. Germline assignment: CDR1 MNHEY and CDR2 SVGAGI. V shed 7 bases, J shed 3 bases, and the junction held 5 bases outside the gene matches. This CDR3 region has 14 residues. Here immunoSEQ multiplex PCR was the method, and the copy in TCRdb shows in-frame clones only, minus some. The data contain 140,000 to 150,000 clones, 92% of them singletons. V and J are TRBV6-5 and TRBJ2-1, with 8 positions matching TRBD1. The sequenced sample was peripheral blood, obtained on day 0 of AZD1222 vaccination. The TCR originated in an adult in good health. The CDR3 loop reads CASNLDRVYNEQFF. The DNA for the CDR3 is TGTGCCAGCAATTTGGACAGGGTCTACAATGAGCAGTTCTTC.